What follows are 29 T cell receptor beta chains derived from one specimen sequenced in a study of CD8 T cells in ankylosing spondylitis. TCRdb passed the 5' RACE reads through MiXCR, listing each CDR3 protein once. The sample holds roughly 230,000 distinct CDR3 sequences; under 20% are singletons and the top ten take under 40%. The specimen sequenced was blood, either unsorted or a sorted T cell fraction (not recorded which). All receptors come from a male donor with ankylosing spondylitis or in good health (not recorded which).

This clonotype was observed at least ten times. The V gene is TRBV5-1, the J gene TRBJ2-7; TRBD2 is a possible D gene (6 bases). The CDR3 runs 13 residues. V was cut by 2 bases and J by 2 bases, with 8 bases left in between. CDR1 is SGHRS, CDR2 YFSETQ, per germline. This CDR3 is CASSFSGAYEQYF. The CDR3 region has the DNA TGCGCCAGCAGCTTTAGCGGCGCCTACGAGCAGTACTTC.

This clonotype occurred a few times. The gene calls are TRBV20-1 and TRBJ2-7; 9 bases line up with TRBD2. The CDR3 is 15 amino acids. Germline-derived CDR1 and CDR2 are DFQATT and SNEGSKA (reference sequence). Germline trimming cut 0 bases from V and 5 bases from J; bases unmatched to any gene: 8. The CDR3 sequence is CSARDISGSYHEQYF. As DNA, the CDR3 is TGCAGTGCTAGAGATATTAGCGGGAGTTACCACGAGCAGTACTTC.

The chain employs TRBV2 and TRBJ2-7, with TRBD1 identical over 8 bases. The V segment lost 5 bases and the J segment 3 bases; nucleotides outside the gene matches: 27. CDR3 length equals 21 residues. Germline CDR1 is SNHLY and CDR2 is FYNNEI. The CDR3 nucleotides read TGTGCCAGCAGTTATAAGACACCGATAGTACAGGGGGAAACCCTCTACTACGAGCAGTACTTC. This translates into CASSYKTPIVQGETLYYEQYF. Together with reference TRBV2 and TRBJ2-7, the CDR3 gives the full variable domain: EPEVTQTPSHQVTQMGQEVILRCVPISNHLYFYWYRQILGQKVEFLVSFYNNEISEKSEIFDDQFSVERPDGSNFTLKIRSTKLEDSAMYFCASSYKTPIVQGETLYYEQYFGPGTRLTVT.

This clonotype was counted many times. The rearrangement uses TRBV27 and TRBJ2-7; D is possibly TRBD1 (6 bases). Germline V gene lookup returns CDR1 MNHEY and CDR2 SMNVEV (reference sequence). The CDR3 spans 13 residues. V gave up 6 bases and J gave up 3 bases, with 12 bases separating them. The CDR3 loop is CASSPEDSYEQYF. The CDR3 nucleotides are TGTGCCAGCAGCCCCGAGGACAGCTACGAGCAGTACTTC.

As for this clonotype: A read error is possible here, since a much larger clone lies one base away. The missing conserved phenylalanine or tryptophan at the end of this CDR3 makes a read error likely. This rearrangement joins TRBV4-2 to TRBJ2-1; TRBD2 aligns across 14 bases. With 4 bases clipped from V and 8 bases from J, the junction kept 10 bases outside the gene matches. The V gene's germline CDR1 is LGHNA and CDR2 YNFKEQ. The CDR3 sequence is 17 residues long. Here the CDR3 reads CASSLGTGLAGVYEQFS. The CDR3 DNA sequence: TGTGCCAGCAGCCTCGGAACGGGACTAGCGGGAGTCTATGAGCAGTTCTCC.

This rearrangement joins TRBV9 to TRBJ2-2; the D gene could be TRBD1 or TRBD2 (5 bases each). This CDR3 has 15 residues. The germline V gene has CDR1 SGDLS and CDR2 YYNGEE. Trimming pared 0 bases from V and 2 bases from J, leaving 8 bases between. The CDR3 reads CASSVVGTNTGELFF. In DNA, the CDR3 is TGTGCCAGCAGCGTAGTAGGGACCAACACCGGGGAGCTGTTTTTT. Full variable domain (rest looked up from reference TRBV9 and TRBJ2-2): DSGVTQTPKHLITATGQRVTLRCSPRSGDLSVYWYQQSLDQGLQFLIQYYNGEERAKGNILERFSAQQFPDLHSELNLSSLELGDSALYFCASSVVGTNTGELFFGEGSRLTVL.

This clonotype was detected many times. V is TRBV9 and J is TRBJ1-1; D remains ambiguous. CDR3 length equals 16 residues. With 2 bases removed from V and 6 bases from J, the gap between germline ends came to 20 bases. Germline CDR1 reads SGDLS; CDR2 reads YYNGEE. CDR3 loop: CASSVPRWSPRAEAFF. In nucleotides, the CDR3 is TGTGCCAGCAGCGTGCCCCGCTGGAGTCCTCGGGCTGAAGCTTTCTTT.

A remark on this clonotype: The junction differs from germline at one of its ends, possibly a read error. This chain links TRBV3-1 with TRBJ2-7; no reliable D call. This CDR3 spans 15 amino acids. CDR1 and CDR2 (germline): LGHDT, YNNKEL (reference sequence). This CDR3 is CASCQGPSSIYEQYF. The CDR3 DNA reads as TGTGCCAGCTGCCAAGGACCGTCTAGTATCTACGAGCAGTACTTC.

This clonotype was counted only a few times. This chain uses TRBV14 with TRBJ2-1, with D hard to call. Germline CDR1 and CDR2: SGHDN and FVKESK. The CDR3 covers 13 residues. V lost 4 bases and J lost 9, with 13 bases in between. CDR3 amino acids: CASSPKPRIEQFF. CDR3 sequence (DNA): TGTGCCAGCAGCCCAAAGCCCCGCATTGAGCAGTTCTTC.

V usage is TRBV7-6 and J usage is TRBJ1-5, with 8 bases aligning to TRBD1. The CDR3 contains 15 residues. Trimming at V came to 4 bases and at J to 0 bases, leaving 2 bases not matched to a gene. Germline-derived CDR1 and CDR2 are SGHVS and FNYEAQ. The CDR3 DNA sequence: TGTGCCAGCAGCTCGACAGGGGATAGCAATCAGCCCCAGCATTTT. Amino acids: CASSSTGDSNQPQHF.

This clonotype was seen a few times. The genes are TRBV4-1 and TRBJ2-7, with D hard to call. V was cut by 1 base and J by 3 bases, with 10 bases left in between. This CDR3 contains 14 residues. From germline, CDR1 is MGHRA and CDR2 YSYEKL. The CDR3 region has the DNA TGCGCCAGCAGCCAAGTCGCAGAGGACTACGAGCAGTACTTC. Protein: CASSQVAEDYEQYF.

The CDR3 sequence is CASSLVLGGNSYEQYF. The CDR3 nucleotides are TGTGCCAGCAGCTTAGTTCTGGGCGGGAACTCCTACGAGCAGTACTTC. The rearrangement links TRBV7-8 to TRBJ2-7, with D possibly matching TRBD2 (6 bases). Trimming shortened V by 1 base and J by 0 bases, and 13 bases separated the two germline ends. Germline-derived CDR1 and CDR2 are SGHVS and FQNEAQ. The CDR3 consists of 16 residues.

This clonotype was detected a few times. The J gene is TRBJ2-3, the V gene TRBV5-1; D is undetermined. The CDR3 length is 13 residues. The germline gives CDR1 SGHRS, CDR2 YFSETQ. V was trimmed by 0 bases and J by 4 bases, leaving 6 bases between them. CDR3: CASSLADADTQYF. The CDR3 DNA reads TGCGCCAGCAGCTTGGCGGATGCAGATACGCAGTATTTT.

J is TRBJ2-7 and V is TRBV7-2, with D uncertain. Deletions cut 7 bases from V and 4 bases from J, with 14 bases between. CDR3 length: 13 residues. CDR1 is SGHTA, CDR2 FQGNSA, per germline. CDR3 sequence: CASTPAAAYEQYF. Written as DNA, the CDR3 is TGTGCCAGCACCCCCGCGGCCGCGTACGAGCAGTACTTC.

This sequence joins TRBV5-1 and TRBJ2-7; TRBD1 or TRBD2 may be the D gene (5 bases each). The CDR3 spans 14 residues. Germline lookup yields CDR1 SGHRS and CDR2 YFSETQ. Trimming shortened V by 5 bases and J by 3 bases, and 15 bases separated the two germline ends. CDR3 sequence: CASSFDRGVYEQYF. The CDR3 bases are TGCGCCAGCAGTTTCGATAGGGGAGTCTACGAGCAGTACTTC. Supplemented by reference TRBV5-1 and TRBJ2-7, the full variable domain reads KAGVTQTPRYLIKTRGQQVTLSCSPISGHRSVSWYQQTPGQGLQFLFEYFSETQRNKGNFPGRFSGRQFSNSRSEMNVSTLELGDSALYLCASSFDRGVYEQYFGPGTRLTVT.

Here the CDR3 reads CASSFGLAGGEQYF. CDR3 nucleotide sequence: TGTGCCAGCAGTTTCGGACTAGCGGGAGGCGAGCAGTACTTC. The V gene is TRBV12-3 or TRBV12-4, the J gene TRBJ2-7; 14 bases line up with TRBD2. The CDR3 is 14 residues long. After removal of 3 bases from V and 6 bases from J, the junction contained 1 base not matched to a gene.

This clonotype came up a few times. The chain has TRBV28 and TRBJ1-2; D may be TRBD1 (6 bases). CDR1 is MDHEN, CDR2 SYDVKM, per germline. CDR3 size: 17 residues. Trimming left V 3 bases short and J 3 bases short, with 20 bases between. The CDR3 sequence is CASSFRDTPIVDYGYTF. The DNA for the CDR3 is TGTGCCAGCAGTTTTCGGGACACACCCATCGTAGACTATGGCTACACCTTC.

The chain carries TRBV11-2 and TRBJ2-1; 11 bases are shared with TRBD2. The CDR3 sequence is 20 residues long. Trimming at V came to 3 bases and at J to 3 bases, leaving 16 bases not matched to a gene. The germline CDR1 and CDR2 sequences are SGHAT and FQNNGV. The CDR3 sequence: CASSFWGSGRGDLVYNEQFF. CDR3 DNA: TGTGCCAGCAGCTTTTGGGGTAGCGGGAGGGGGGACTTGGTCTACAATGAGCAGTTCTTC.

To note about this clonotype: This clone may be a read error of a much larger clone one base away. The chain recombines TRBV2 with TRBJ2-1; no firm D call. CDR3 length: 11 amino acids. V gave up 6 bases and J gave up 5 bases, with 5 bases separating them. The germline gives CDR1 SNHLY, CDR2 FYNNEI. CDR3 region: CASRANNEQFF. CDR3 sequence (DNA): TGTGCCAGCAGGGCCAACAATGAGCAGTTCTTC. Full variable domain (rest looked up from reference TRBV2 and TRBJ2-1): EPEVTQTPSHQVTQMGQEVILRCVPISNHLYFYWYRQILGQKVEFLVSFYNNEISEKSEIFDDQFSVERPDGSNFTLKIRSTKLEDSAMYFCASRANNEQFFGPGTRLTVL.

A few counts support this clonotype. The chain links TRBV19 to TRBJ2-7; D may be TRBD1 or TRBD2 (5 bases each). The CDR3 is made up of 14 amino acids. Germline V gene lookup returns CDR1 LNHDA and CDR2 SQIVND (reference sequence). V was cut by 5 bases and J by 2 bases, with 13 bases left in between. CDR3 sequence reads: CASSFGDGPYEQYF. The CDR3 nucleotides read TGTGCCAGTAGTTTTGGGGACGGTCCCTACGAGCAGTACTTC.

On this clonotype itself: Possible read error: a much larger clone is one base away. The gene calls are TRBV29-1 and TRBJ2-2; D remains ambiguous. Germline-derived CDR1 and CDR2 are SQVTM and ANQGSEA. CDR3 size: 11 residues. Trimming removed 2 bases at V and 10 bases at J, with 8 bases between. The CDR3 loop is CSVELGEELFF. CDR3 nucleotide sequence: TGCAGCGTTGAACTGGGCGAGGAGCTGTTTTTT.

This clonotype showed up many times. The chain employs TRBV6-2 or TRBV6-3 and TRBJ1-5, with a possible D match to TRBD1 (5 bases). Trimming took 4 bases from V and 0 from J, leaving 13 bases between them. Germline loops: CDR1 MNHEY, CDR2 SVGEGT. The CDR3 sequence is 16 residues long. CDR3 sequence: CASSSPGPYSNQPQHF. The CDR3 bases are TGTGCCAGCAGTTCCCCGGGACCTTATAGCAATCAGCCCCAGCATTTT.

The chain couples TRBV2 to TRBJ1-1; D is unresolved. Trimming pared 11 bases from V and 5 bases from J, leaving 18 bases between. Germline V lookup: CDR1 SNHLY, CDR2 FYNNEI. This CDR3 has 13 residues. CDR3 sequence (DNA): TGTGCCGTAAAAAGCGTGACGGGGACTGAAGCTTTCTTT. It codes for CAVKSVTGTEAFF.

This clonotype was recorded a few times. The chain uses TRBV6-2 or TRBV6-3 and TRBJ1-1; D remains ambiguous. Looked up from germline, CDR1 is MNHEY and CDR2 is SVGEGT. V was cut by 2 bases and J by 0 bases, with 7 bases left in between. There are 14 residues in the CDR3. CDR3 sequence (DNA): TGTGCCAGCAGTTACCAGCTCTTGAACACTGAAGCTTTCTTT. It is translated as CASSYQLLNTEAFF.

The J gene is TRBJ2-7, the V gene TRBV21-1; TRBD1 was called by the table and not checked on the DNA. TRBV21-1 corresponds to a pseudogene. CDR3 size: 14 residues. DNA of the CDR3: TGTGCCAGCAGCAAAGAGGGACAGTGGTACGAGCAGTACTTC. This gives the protein CASSKEGQWYEQYF.

The sample holds many counts of this clonotype. Here the CDR3 DNA reads TGCAGCGTTGAAGGGGTCCGGGACAGGTCCTACAATGAGCAGTTCTTC. This translates into CSVEGVRDRSYNEQFF. V gene TRBV29-1 combines with J gene TRBJ2-1; 8 nucleotides match TRBD1. The germline CDR1 and CDR2 sequences are SQVTM and ANQGSEA. CDR3 length equals 16 residues. V lost 1 base and J lost 1; bases outside the gene matches: 6.

CDR3 in amino acids: CASSLDRGYTEAFF. CDR3 sequence (DNA): TGTGCCAGCAGTCTGGACAGGGGGTACACTGAAGCTTTCTTT. The chain employs TRBV28 and TRBJ1-1, with 10 nucleotides matching TRBD1. Germline CDR1 is MDHEN and CDR2 is SYDVKM. V lost 5 bases and J lost 3; bases outside the gene matches: 3. This CDR3 has 14 amino acids.

The rearrangement links TRBV19 to TRBJ1-1; unclear D gene. This CDR3 has 16 residues. CDR1 and CDR2 (germline): LNHDA, SQIVND (reference sequence). Trimming cost V 1 base and J 0 bases, with 12 bases left between them. The CDR3 protein is CASSIAPTGLNTEAFF. The CDR3 DNA follows: TGTGCCAGTAGTATAGCCCCGACGGGGTTGAACACTGAAGCTTTCTTT.

This clonotype was found many times. The chain is built from TRBV7-9 and TRBJ1-5, with D unresolved. The CDR3 totals 12 residues. Trimming cost V 1 base and J 4 bases, with 2 bases left between them. Germline CDR1 reads SEHNR; CDR2 reads FQNEAQ (reference sequence). The CDR3 bases are TGTGCCAGCAGCTTAGAAAATCAGCCCCAGCATTTT. This gives the protein CASSLENQPQHF. Based on the CDR3 plus reference TRBV7-9 and TRBJ1-5, the full variable domain is DTGVSQNPRHKITKRGQNVTFRCDPISEHNRLYWYRQTLGQGPEFLTYFQNEAQLEKSRLLSDRFSAERPKGSFSTLEIQRTEQGDSAMYLCASSLENQPQHFGDGTRLSIL.